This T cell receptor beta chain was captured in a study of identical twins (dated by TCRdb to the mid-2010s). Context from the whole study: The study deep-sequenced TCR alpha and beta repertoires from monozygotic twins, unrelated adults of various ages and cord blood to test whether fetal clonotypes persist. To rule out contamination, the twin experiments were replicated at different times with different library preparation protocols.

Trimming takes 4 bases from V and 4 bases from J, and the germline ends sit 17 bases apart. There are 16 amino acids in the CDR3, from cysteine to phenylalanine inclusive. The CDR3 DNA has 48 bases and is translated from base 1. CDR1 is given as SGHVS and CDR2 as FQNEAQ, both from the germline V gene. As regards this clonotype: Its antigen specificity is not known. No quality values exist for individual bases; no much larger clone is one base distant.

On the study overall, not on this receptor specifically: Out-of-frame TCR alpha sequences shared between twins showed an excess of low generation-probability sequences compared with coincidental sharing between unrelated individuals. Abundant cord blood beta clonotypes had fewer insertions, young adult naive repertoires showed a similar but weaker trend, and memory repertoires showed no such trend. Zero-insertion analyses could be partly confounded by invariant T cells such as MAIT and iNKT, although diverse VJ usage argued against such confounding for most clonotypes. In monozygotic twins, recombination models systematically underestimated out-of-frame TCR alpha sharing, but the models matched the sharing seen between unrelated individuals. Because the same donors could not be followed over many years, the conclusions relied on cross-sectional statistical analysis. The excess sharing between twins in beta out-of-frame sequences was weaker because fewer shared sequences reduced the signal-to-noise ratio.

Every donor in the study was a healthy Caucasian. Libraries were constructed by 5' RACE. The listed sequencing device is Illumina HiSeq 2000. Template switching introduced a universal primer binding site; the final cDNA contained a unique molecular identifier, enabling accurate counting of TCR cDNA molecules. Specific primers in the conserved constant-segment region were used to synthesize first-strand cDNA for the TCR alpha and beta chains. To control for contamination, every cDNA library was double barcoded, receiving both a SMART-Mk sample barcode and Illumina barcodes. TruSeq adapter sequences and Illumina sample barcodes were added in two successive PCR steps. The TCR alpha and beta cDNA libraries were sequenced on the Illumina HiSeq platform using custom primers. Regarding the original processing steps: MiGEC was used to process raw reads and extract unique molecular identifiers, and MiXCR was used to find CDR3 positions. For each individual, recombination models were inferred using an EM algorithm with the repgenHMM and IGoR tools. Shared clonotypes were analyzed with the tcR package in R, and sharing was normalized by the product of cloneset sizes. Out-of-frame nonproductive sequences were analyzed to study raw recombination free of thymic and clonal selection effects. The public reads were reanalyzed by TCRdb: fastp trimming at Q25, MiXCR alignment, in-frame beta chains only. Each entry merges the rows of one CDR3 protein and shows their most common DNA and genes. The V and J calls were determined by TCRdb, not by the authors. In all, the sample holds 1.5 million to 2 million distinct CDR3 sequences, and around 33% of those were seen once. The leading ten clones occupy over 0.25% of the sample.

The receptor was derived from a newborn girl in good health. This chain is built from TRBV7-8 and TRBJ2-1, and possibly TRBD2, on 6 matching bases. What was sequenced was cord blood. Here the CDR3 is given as CASSSDVLAKYNEQFF. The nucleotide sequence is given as TGTGCCAGCAGCTCAGACGTACTAGCAAAGTACAATGAGCAGTTCTTC.